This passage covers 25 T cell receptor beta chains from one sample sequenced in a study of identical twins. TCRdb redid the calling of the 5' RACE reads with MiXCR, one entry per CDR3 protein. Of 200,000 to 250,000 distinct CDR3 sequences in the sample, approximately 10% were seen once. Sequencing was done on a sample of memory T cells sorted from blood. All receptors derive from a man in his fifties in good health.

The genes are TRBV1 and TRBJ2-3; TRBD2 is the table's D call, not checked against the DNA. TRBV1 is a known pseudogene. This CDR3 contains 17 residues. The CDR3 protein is CTSSQDQGRGCTDTQYF. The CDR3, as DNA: TGCACCAGCAGCCAAGATCAAGGGAGGGGCTGCACAGATACGCAGTATTTT.

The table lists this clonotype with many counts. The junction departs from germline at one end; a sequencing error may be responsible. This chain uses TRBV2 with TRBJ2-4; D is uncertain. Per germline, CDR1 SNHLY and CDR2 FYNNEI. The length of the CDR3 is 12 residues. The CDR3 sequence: CASSEAQNIQYF. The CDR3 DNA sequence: TGTGCCAGCAGTGAAGCCCAAAACATTCAGTACTTC.

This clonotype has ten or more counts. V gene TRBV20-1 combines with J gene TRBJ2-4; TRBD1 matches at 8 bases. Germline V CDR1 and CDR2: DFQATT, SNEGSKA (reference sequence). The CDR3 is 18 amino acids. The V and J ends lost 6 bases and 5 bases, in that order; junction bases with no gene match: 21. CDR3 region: CSALNQLSRDRFENIQYF. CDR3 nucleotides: TGCAGTGCCCTAAATCAGCTGTCCCGGGACAGGTTCGAAAACATTCAGTACTTC.

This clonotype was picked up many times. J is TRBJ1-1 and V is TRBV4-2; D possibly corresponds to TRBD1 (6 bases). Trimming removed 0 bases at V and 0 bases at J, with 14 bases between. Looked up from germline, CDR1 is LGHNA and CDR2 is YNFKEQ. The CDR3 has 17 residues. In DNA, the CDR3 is TGTGCCAGCAGCCAAGACGGCAGGGGCCCCATGAACACTGAAGCTTTCTTT. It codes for CASSQDGRGPMNTEAFF.

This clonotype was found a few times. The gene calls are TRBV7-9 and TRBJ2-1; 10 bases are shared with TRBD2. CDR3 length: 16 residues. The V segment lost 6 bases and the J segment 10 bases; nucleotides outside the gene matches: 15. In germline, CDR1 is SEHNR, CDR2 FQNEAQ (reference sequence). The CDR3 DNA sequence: TGTGCCAGCAGACAACTTAGCGGGGGGTCCGCATGGGAGCAGTTCTTC. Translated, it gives CASRQLSGGSAWEQFF.

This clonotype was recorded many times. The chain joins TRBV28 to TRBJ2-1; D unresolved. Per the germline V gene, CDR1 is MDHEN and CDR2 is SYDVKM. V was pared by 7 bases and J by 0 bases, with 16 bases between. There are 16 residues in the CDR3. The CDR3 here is CASIGTLFRSYNEQFF. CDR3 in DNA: TGTGCCAGCATCGGTACTCTCTTCCGCTCCTACAATGAGCAGTTCTTC.

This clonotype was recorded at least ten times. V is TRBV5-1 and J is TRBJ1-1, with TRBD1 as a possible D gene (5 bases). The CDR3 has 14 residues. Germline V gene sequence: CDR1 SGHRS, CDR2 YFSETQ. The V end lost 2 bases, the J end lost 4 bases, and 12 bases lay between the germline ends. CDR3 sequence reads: CASSLQDFSTEAFF. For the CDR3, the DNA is TGCGCCAGCAGCTTACAGGACTTCAGCACTGAAGCTTTCTTT.

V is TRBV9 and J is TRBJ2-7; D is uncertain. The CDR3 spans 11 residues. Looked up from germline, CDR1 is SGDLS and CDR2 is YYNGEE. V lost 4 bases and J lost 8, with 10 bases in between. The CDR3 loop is CASSIGSKQYF. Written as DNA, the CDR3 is TGTGCCAGCAGCATCGGAAGCAAGCAGTACTTC.

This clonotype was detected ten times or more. CDR3: CASSQAAREQYF. The CDR3 DNA reads TGTGCCAGCAGCCAAGCGGCGCGCGAGCAGTACTTC. The genes are TRBV4-2 and TRBJ2-7; D gene uncertain. The length of the CDR3 is 12 residues. CDR1 LGHNA and CDR2 YNFKEQ come from the germline V gene. With 1 base removed from V and 6 bases from J, the gap between germline ends came to 7 bases.

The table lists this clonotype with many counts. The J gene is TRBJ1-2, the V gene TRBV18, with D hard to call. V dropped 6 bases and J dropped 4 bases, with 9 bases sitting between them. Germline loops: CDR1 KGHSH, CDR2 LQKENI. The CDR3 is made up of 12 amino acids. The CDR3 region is CASSVDGYGYTF. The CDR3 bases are TGTGCCAGCTCCGTCGATGGCTATGGCTACACCTTC.

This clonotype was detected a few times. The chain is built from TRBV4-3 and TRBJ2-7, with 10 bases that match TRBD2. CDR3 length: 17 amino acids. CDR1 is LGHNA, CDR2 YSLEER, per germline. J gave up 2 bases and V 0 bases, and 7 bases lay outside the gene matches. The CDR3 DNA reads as TGCGCCAGCAGCCAAGAATGGGTAGCGGGAGGTACCTACGAGCAGTACTTC. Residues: CASSQEWVAGGTYEQYF.

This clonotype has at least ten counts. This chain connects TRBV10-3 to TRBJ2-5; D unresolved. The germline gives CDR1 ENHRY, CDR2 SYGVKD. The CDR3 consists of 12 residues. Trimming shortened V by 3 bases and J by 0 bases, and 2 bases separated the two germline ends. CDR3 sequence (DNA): TGTGCCATCAGTGACAACCAAGAGACCCAGTACTTC. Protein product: CAISDNQETQYF.

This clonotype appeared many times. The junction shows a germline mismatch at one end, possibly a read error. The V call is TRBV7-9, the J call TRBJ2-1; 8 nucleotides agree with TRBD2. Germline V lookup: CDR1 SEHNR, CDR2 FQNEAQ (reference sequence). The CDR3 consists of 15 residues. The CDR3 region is CASSLAGSSYNEQFF. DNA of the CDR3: TGCGCCAGCAGCTTAGCGGGGAGCTCCTACAATGAGCAGTTCTTC.

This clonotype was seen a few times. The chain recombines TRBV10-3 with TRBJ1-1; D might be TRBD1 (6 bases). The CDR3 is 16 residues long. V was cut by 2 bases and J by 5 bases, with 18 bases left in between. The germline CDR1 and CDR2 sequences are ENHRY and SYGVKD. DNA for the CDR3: TGTGCCATCAGTGAGGAGATCGGGGGCGCGGGGACTGAAGCTTTCTTT. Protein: CAISEEIGGAGTEAFF.

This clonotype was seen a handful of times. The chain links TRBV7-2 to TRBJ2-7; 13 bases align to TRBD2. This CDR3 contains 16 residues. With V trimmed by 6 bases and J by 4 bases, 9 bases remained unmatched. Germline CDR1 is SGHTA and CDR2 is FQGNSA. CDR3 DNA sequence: TGTGCCAGCAGGCGGACTAGCGGGGGAGTGCTTTACGAGCAGTACTTC. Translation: CASRRTSGGVLYEQYF.

The CDR3 region has the DNA TGTGCCAGCAGTTTAGGGGACTCCTACACAGATACGCAGTATTTT. Amino acids: CASSLGDSYTDTQYF. This sequence joins TRBV12-3 or TRBV12-4 and TRBJ2-3; TRBD2 is a possible D gene (6 bases). The CDR3 spans 15 residues. Trimming pared 1 base from V and 2 bases from J, leaving 10 bases between.

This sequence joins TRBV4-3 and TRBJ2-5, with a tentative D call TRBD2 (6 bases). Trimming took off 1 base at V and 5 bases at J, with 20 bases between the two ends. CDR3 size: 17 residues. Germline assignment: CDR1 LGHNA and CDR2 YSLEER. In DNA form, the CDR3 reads TGCGCCAGCAGCCAAGGGAACCCGGGACTTATTACCGAGACCCAGTACTTC. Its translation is CASSQGNPGLITETQYF.

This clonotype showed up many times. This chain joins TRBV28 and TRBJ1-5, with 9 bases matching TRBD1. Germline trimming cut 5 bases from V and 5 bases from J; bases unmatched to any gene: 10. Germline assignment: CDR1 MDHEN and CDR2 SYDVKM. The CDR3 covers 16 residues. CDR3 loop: CASSPRGTGYHQPQHF. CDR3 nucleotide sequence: TGTGCCAGCAGTCCCCGTGGGACAGGGTACCATCAGCCCCAGCATTTT. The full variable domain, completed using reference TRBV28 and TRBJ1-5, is DVKVTQSSRYLVKRTGEKVFLECVQDMDHENMFWYRQDPGLGLRLIYFSYDVKMKEKGDIPEGYSVSREKKERFSLILESASTNQTSMYLCASSPRGTGYHQPQHFGDGTRLSIL.

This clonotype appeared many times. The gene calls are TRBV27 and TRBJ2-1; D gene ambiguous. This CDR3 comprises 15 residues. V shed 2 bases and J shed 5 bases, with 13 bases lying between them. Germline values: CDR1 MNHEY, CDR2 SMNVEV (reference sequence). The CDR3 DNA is TGTGCCAGCAGTTTAAAGGGCCGCGAGAACAATGAGCAGTTCTTC. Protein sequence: CASSLKGRENNEQFF.

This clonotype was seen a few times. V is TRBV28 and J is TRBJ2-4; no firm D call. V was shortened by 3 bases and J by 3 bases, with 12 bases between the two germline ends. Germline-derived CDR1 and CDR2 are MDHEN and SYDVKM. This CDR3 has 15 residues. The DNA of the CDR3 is TGTGCCAGCAGTTTGATAGGGAATCGCAAAAACATTCAGTACTTC. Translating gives CASSLIGNRKNIQYF.

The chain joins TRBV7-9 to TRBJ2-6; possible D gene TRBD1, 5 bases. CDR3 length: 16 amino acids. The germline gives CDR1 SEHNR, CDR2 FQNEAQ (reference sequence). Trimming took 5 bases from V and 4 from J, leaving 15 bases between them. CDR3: CASSPRQNTGANVLTF. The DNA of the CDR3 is TGTGCCAGCAGCCCTAGACAGAATACCGGGGCCAACGTCCTGACTTTC.

The CDR3 coding sequence is TGTGCCAGCAGCTTAGCCCAGCTTTCAAACGGGGAGCTGTTTTTT. Translation: CASSLAQLSNGELFF. This chain uses TRBV7-9 with TRBJ2-2, with no clear D. The CDR3 runs to 15 residues. Germline CDR1 and CDR2: SEHNR and FQNEAQ (reference sequence). V was shortened by 0 bases and J by 7 bases, with 12 bases between the two germline ends.

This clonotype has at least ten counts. The CDR3 reads CASSLPTNTGELFF. DNA for the CDR3: TGTGCCAGCAGCTTACCGACGAACACCGGGGAGCTGTTTTTT. V gene TRBV7-9 combines with J gene TRBJ2-2; D remains unclear. The CDR3 is 14 residues long. Germline CDR1 reads SEHNR; CDR2 reads FQNEAQ (reference sequence). Trimming stripped 2 bases from V and 0 bases from J, with 4 bases between.

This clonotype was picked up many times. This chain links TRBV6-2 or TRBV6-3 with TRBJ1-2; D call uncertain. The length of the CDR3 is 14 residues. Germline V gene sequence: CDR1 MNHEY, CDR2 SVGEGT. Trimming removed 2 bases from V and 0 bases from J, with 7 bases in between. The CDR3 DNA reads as TGTGCCAGCAGTTACGGTCCGGCTAACTATGGCTACACCTTC. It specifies CASSYGPANYGYTF.

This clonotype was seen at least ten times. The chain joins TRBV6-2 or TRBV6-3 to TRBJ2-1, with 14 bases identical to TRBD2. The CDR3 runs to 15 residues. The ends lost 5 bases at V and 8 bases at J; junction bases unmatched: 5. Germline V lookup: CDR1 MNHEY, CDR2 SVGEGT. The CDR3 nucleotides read TGTGCCAGCAGTAGACTAGCGGGGGGGTACCATGAGCAGTTCTTC. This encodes CASSRLAGGYHEQFF.